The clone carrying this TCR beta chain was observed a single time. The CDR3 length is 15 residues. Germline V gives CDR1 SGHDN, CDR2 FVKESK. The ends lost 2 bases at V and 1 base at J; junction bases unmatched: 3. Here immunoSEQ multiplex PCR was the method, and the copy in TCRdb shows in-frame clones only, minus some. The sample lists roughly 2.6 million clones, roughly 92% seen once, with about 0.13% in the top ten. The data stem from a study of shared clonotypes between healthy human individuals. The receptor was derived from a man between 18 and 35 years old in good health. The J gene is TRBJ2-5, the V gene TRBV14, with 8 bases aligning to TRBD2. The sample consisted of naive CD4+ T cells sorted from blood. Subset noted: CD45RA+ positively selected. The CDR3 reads CASSQLSGAQETQYF. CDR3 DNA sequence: TGTGCCAGCAGCCAACTTAGCGGGGCCCAAGAGACCCAGTACTTC.